This T cell receptor (beta chain) was profiled in a study of T cells expressing NK-cell markers. General study results and limits: In a handful of donors, dominant CD3+CD56+NKG2C+ clones formed roughly 1.0-7.5% of CD8+ cells.

From the 5' RACE reads, TCRdb lists one entry per CDR3 protein and no DNA. The repertoire table contains roughly 420,000 distinct CDR3 sequences. Comments on this clonotype: What it binds is unknown.

This CDR3 comprises 13 residues. Per germline, CDR1 SQVTM and CDR2 ANQGSEA. Sample: blood T cells: a sorted CD56 or NKG2C T cell subset, CD4+ or CD8+ T cells, or bulk PBMC T cells (not recorded which). J is TRBJ2-1 and V is TRBV29-1; TCRdb lists TRBD2, though no DNA is available to test this call. The receptor comes from a woman aged 18-69 years in good health. The CDR3 is CSVEDVTAGGQFF.